These 15 T cell receptor beta chains originate from one sample sequenced in a study of CD8+ T cells in alopecia areata. Treatment: oral pan-JAK inhibitor, 5-10 mg twice daily. Investigators isolated RNA and reverse transcribed it into cDNA to act as the sequencing template. Repertoires were generated with immunoSEQ multiplex PCR, while TCRdb's copy carries only in-frame clones and drops some. Found here are some 210,000 clones, roughly three fifths of them singletons; the top ten hold 1.2%. Sample: CD4+ T cells sorted from blood, taken between weeks 43 and 45, from a patient treated with tofacitinib. All receptors derive from a human donor with alopecia areata.

Only a few counts were recorded for this clone. The V gene is TRBV29-1, the J gene TRBJ1-5; 7 bases align to TRBD1. The junction had 9 bases not matched to a gene; V was cut back by 6 bases and J by 7 bases. The CDR3 contains 13 residues. The germline gives CDR1 SQVTM, CDR2 ANQGSEA. CDR3 nucleotide sequence: TGCAGCGTACAACAGGGACAGACACAGCCCCAGCATTTT. This codes for CSVQQGQTQPQHF.

This chain connects TRBV7-2 to TRBJ1-5; D remains ambiguous. Trimming stripped 1 base from V and 6 bases from J, with 7 bases between. The CDR3 is 13 residues long. Germline V gene sequence: CDR1 SGHTA, CDR2 FQGNSA. The CDR3 DNA follows: TGTGCCAGCAGCTTAGTGGTGAGTCAGCCCCAGCATTTT. The encoded protein is CASSLVVSQPQHF.

The chain uses TRBV5-6 and TRBJ2-1; D is possibly TRBD1 or TRBD2 (5 bases each). Germline values: CDR1 SGHDT, CDR2 YYEEEE. The CDR3 loop spans 15 amino acids. The CDR3 DNA is TGTGCGTCGGCTAAAGGGACCCAATCCTACAATGAGCAGTTCTTC. The encoded protein is CASAKGTQSYNEQFF.

For the CDR3, the DNA is TGTGCCTGGAGTGGACAGGGCCTAGAGCCCCAGCATTTT. This sequence encodes CAWSGQGLEPQHF. The V call is TRBV30, the J call TRBJ1-5, with 7 bases fitting TRBD1. Germline CDR1 GTSNPN, CDR2 SVGIG (reference sequence). This CDR3 is 13 amino acids long. V dropped 1 base and J dropped 8; count of bases not matched to a gene: 5.

The chain has TRBV29-1 and TRBJ1-1; D is ambiguous. V was shortened by 6 bases and J by 7 bases, with 15 bases between the two germline ends. There are 12 residues in the CDR3. Germline V gene sequence: CDR1 SQVTM, CDR2 ANQGSEA. CDR3 amino acids: CSVLKDGNEAFF. CDR3 sequence (DNA): TGCAGCGTCCTTAAGGACGGGAATGAAGCTTTCTTT.

In this sample, this clone turned up a few times. The chain joins TRBV7-2 to TRBJ1-1; D remains ambiguous. The CDR3 contains 11 residues. Trimming removed 7 bases from V and 5 bases from J, with 8 bases in between. Germline lookup yields CDR1 SGHTA and CDR2 FQGNSA. The CDR3 nucleotides read TGTGCCAGCACCCAAGGGACTGAAGCTTTCTTT. Encoded protein: CASTQGTEAFF.

This chain uses TRBV9 with TRBJ1-2, with D unresolved. Germline-derived CDR1 and CDR2 are SGDLS and YYNGEE. This CDR3 is 14 amino acids long. The germline V and J ends were trimmed by 0 bases and 0 bases, with 6 bases remaining between them. CDR3 loop: CASSVEGANYGYTF. In nucleotides, the CDR3 is TGTGCCAGCAGCGTAGAGGGAGCTAACTATGGCTACACCTTC.

The rearrangement joins TRBV19 to TRBJ2-1, with a weak D call TRBD1 (6 bases). Trimming pared 5 bases from V and 0 bases from J, leaving 11 bases between. The CDR3 contains 15 residues. Germline CDR1 LNHDA, CDR2 SQIVND (reference sequence). The CDR3 bases are TGTGCCAGTAGTTTGGGGGCTAGCTCCTACAATGAGCAGTTCTTC. Translating it yields CASSLGASSYNEQFF.

V is TRBV14 and J is TRBJ2-3; TRBD2 agrees at 7 bases. CDR1 is SGHDN and CDR2 is FVKESK in the germline V gene. The CDR3 has 16 amino acids. With 3 bases clipped from V and 1 base from J, the junction kept 7 bases outside the gene matches. The CDR3 DNA is TGTGCCAGCAGCCACCTTAAGCGGGGCCGCACAGATACGCAGTATTTT. This gives the protein CASSHLKRGRTDTQYF.

The CDR3 nucleotides are TGCAGCGAAAGCGGGGCCTCAGGTGAGCAGTTCTTC. It is translated as CSESGASGEQFF. The genes are TRBV29-1 and TRBJ2-1, with TRBD2 matching 7 bases. The V gene's germline CDR1 is SQVTM and CDR2 ANQGSEA. This CDR3 region has 12 residues. With V trimmed by 7 bases and J by 9 bases, 9 bases remained unmatched.

This chain links TRBV30 with TRBJ2-3, with D perhaps matching TRBD1 (5 bases). Germline CDR1 is GTSNPN and CDR2 is SVGIG (reference sequence). Between the trimmed V and J ends, which lost 4 bases and 3 bases, there was a span of 11 bases. The CDR3 is made up of 13 amino acids. This CDR3 is CAWTVGATDTQYF. The CDR3 nucleotides read TGTGCCTGGACCGTTGGGGCGACAGATACGCAGTATTTT.

This clone was counted many times. J is TRBJ2-2 and V is TRBV11-1; TRBD1 matches 9 bases. V gave up 4 bases and J gave up 6 bases; unmatched junction bases: 15. Germline CDR1 reads SGHAT; CDR2 reads FQDESV (reference sequence). CDR3 size: 18 residues. CDR3 coding DNA: TGTGCCAGCAGCTATCGTGGGGTCCCGGGACAGGGCTCCGGGGAGCTGTTTTTT. Its protein is CASSYRGVPGQGSGELFF.

This clone was found a few times. The chain carries TRBV15 and TRBJ1-1, with D unclear. V lost 0 bases and J 7 bases, leaving 12 bases between the germline ends. The V gene's germline CDR1 is LNHNV and CDR2 YYDKDF (reference sequence). The CDR3 runs 14 residues. CDR3: CATSREGGLGEAFF. As DNA, the CDR3 is TGTGCCACCAGCAGAGAAGGAGGGCTTGGTGAAGCTTTCTTT.

The CDR3 DNA sequence: TGTGCCAGCAGCTTGCAGACAGCTGACTATGGCTACACCTTC. Protein product: CASSLQTADYGYTF. This rearrangement joins TRBV7-2 to TRBJ1-2; D is perhaps TRBD1 (5 bases). The CDR3 spans 14 residues. V was shortened by 3 bases and J by 3 bases, with 11 bases between the two germline ends. From germline, CDR1 is SGHTA and CDR2 FQGNSA.

The rearrangement uses TRBV29-1 and TRBJ1-6; maybe TRBD1 (6 bases). This CDR3 comprises 13 residues. Trimming took off 6 bases at V and 10 bases at J, with 16 bases between the two ends. Germline loops: CDR1 SQVTM, CDR2 ANQGSEA. The CDR3 loop reads CSVQQGEGSPLHF. Written as DNA, the CDR3 is TGCAGCGTCCAACAGGGAGAAGGATCACCCCTCCACTTT.